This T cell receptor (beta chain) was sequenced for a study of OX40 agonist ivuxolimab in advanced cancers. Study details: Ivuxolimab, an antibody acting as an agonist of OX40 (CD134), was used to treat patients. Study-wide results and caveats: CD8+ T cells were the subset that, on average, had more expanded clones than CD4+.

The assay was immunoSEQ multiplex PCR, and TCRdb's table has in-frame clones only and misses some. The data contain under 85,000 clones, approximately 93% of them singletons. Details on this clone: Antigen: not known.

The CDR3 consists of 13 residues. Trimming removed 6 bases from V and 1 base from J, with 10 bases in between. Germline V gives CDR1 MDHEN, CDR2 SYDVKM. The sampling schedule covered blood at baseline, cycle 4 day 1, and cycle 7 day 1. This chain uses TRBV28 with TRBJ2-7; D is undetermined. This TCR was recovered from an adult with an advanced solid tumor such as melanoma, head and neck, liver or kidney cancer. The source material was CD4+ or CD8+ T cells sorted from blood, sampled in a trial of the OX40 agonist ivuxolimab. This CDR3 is CASSPDESYEQYF. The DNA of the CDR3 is TGTGCCAGCAGCCCAGATGAATCCTACGAGCAGTACTTC.